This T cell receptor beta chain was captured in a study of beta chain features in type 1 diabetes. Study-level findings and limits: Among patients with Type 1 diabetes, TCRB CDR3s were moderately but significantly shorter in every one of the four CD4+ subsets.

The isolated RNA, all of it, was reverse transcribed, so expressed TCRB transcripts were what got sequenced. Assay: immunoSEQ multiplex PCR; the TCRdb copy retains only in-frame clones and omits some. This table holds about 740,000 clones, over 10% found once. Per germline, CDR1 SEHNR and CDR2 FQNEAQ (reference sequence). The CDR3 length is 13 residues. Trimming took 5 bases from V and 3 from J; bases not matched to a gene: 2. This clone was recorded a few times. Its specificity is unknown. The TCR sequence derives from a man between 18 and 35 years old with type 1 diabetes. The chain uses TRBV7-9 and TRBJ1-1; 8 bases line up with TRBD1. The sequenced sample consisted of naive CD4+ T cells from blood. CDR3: CASSRQGHTEAFF. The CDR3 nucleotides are TGTGCCAGCAGCCGACAGGGGCACACTGAAGCTTTCTTT.